This entry lists 27 T cell receptor beta chains sequenced from one sample in a study of T-cell reconstitution after alpha-beta-depleted transplantation in children. This sample's TCRbeta library carried unique molecular identifier barcodes. In TCRdb, the PCR reads were re-called with MiXCR into one record per CDR3 protein. The data contain about 610,000 distinct CDR3 sequences, about 10% of them singletons. The starting material was PBMCs from the stem cell graft donor, obtained from the stem cell graft. Receptors originate from a human donor who donated a stem cell graft to a child with acute myeloid leukemia.

This clonotype was counted between two and nine times. The rearrangement uses TRBV7-9 and TRBJ1-6, with D perhaps matching TRBD1 (5 bases). V shed 3 bases and J shed 14 bases, with 11 bases lying between them. This CDR3 has 12 residues. The germline gives CDR1 SEHNR, CDR2 FQNEAQ (reference sequence). This chain's CDR3 is CASSFPGTSLHF. The CDR3 bases are TGTGCCAGCAGCTTCCCAGGGACCTCCCTCCACTTT.

The table lists this clonotype with many counts. In DNA, the CDR3 is TGTGCCAGCAGGGCCGGGACTAGCGAAAATGAGCAGTTCTTC. Protein: CASRAGTSENEQFF. The rearrangement joins TRBV12-3 or TRBV12-4 to TRBJ2-1, with TRBD2 identical over 10 bases. The trim removed 6 bases at V and 7 bases at J, leaving 6 bases unmatched. There are 14 residues in the CDR3.

Regarding this clonotype: The junction departs from germline at one end; a sequencing error may be responsible. The CDR3 DNA sequence: TGTGCCAGCAGCACTCTAACACAGGGTTTGGACACTGAAGCTTGCTTT. Translating it yields CASSTLTQGLDTEACF. The chain uses TRBV14 and TRBJ1-1; maybe TRBD1 (6 bases). CDR1 and CDR2 from the germline V gene are SGHDN and FVKESK. The CDR3 consists of 16 residues.

This clonotype has just a few counts. The gene calls are TRBV9 and TRBJ2-7; D may be TRBD1 or TRBD2 (6 bases each). The CDR3 covers 16 residues. The V and J ends lost 0 bases and 2 bases respectively, with 15 bases between them. The V gene's germline CDR1 is SGDLS and CDR2 YYNGEE. In DNA, the CDR3 is TGTGCCAGCAGCGTAGGCGGGACATTCTCAACCTACGAGCAGTACTTC. Translated, it gives CASSVGGTFSTYEQYF.

In this sample, this clonotype turned up a few times. The rearrangement links TRBV9 to TRBJ1-1; D gene uncertain. The ends were cut back, 1 base at V and 1 base at J, with 8 bases in the middle. The germline V gene encodes CDR1 SGDLS and CDR2 YYNGEE. The CDR3 totals 14 residues. The CDR3 region is CASSVKGGNTEAFF. The CDR3 DNA reads TGTGCCAGCAGCGTAAAGGGAGGGAACACTGAAGCTTTCTTT.

V usage is TRBV5-1 and J usage is TRBJ2-5; 11 nucleotides line up with TRBD2. CDR1 SGHRS and CDR2 YFSETQ come from the germline V gene. With V trimmed by 4 bases and J by 1 base, 6 bases remained unmatched. CDR3 size: 16 residues. CDR3: CASSLLAGGLQETQYF. CDR3 bases: TGCGCCAGCAGCCTTCTAGCGGGAGGACTCCAAGAGACCCAGTACTTC.

The chain recombines TRBV7-3 with TRBJ1-2; the D gene is possibly TRBD1 (6 bases). Germline V gene lookup returns CDR1 SGHTA and CDR2 FQGTGA. Trimming removed 2 bases from V and 6 bases from J, with 10 bases in between. This CDR3 contains 13 residues. The DNA for the CDR3 is TGTGCCAGCAGCTTATGGGGGGCGAATGGCTACACCTTC. The encoded protein is CASSLWGANGYTF.

This clonotype was counted many times. The chain combines TRBV5-4 with TRBJ2-5, with D tentatively TRBD1 (5 bases). This CDR3 contains 16 residues. Germline V CDR1 and CDR2: SGHNT, YYREEE (reference sequence). Trimming shortened V by 6 bases and J by 5 bases, and 23 bases separated the two germline ends. This CDR3 reads CASNPTSDILSETQYF. The CDR3 DNA sequence: TGTGCCAGCAACCCGACGTCGGACATACTATCGGAGACCCAGTACTTC.

The chain couples TRBV4-2 to TRBJ2-7; 7 nucleotides align to TRBD2. The CDR3 sequence is 17 residues long. Germline lookup yields CDR1 LGHNA and CDR2 YNFKEQ. V lost 10 bases, J lost 2 bases, and 20 bases stayed unmatched. The CDR3 bases are TGTGCCATGGGCCCGGGACTACTCTGCTGGCCTCCCTACGAGCAGTACTTC. Amino acids: CAMGPGLLCWPPYEQYF.

This clonotype appeared a few times. J is TRBJ1-1 and V is TRBV12-5; no definite D call. Germline V gene data show CDR1 as LGHNT and CDR2 as FRNRAP. This CDR3 is built from 14 residues. Trimming removed 1 base at V and 4 bases at J, with 10 bases between. CDR3 nucleotides: TGTGCTAGTGGTTTGGGGGCCAGAGGCACTGAAGCTTTCTTT. Translation gives CASGLGARGTEAFF.

The chain employs TRBV20-1 and TRBJ1-5; 9 nucleotides align to TRBD1. Germline CDR1 is DFQATT and CDR2 is SNEGSKA (reference sequence). The CDR3 has 14 residues. V shed 3 bases, J shed 6 bases, and the junction held 6 bases outside the gene matches. This CDR3 reads CSARDRGLGQPQHF. The CDR3 DNA is TGCAGTGCTAGGGACAGGGGATTAGGTCAGCCCCAGCATTTT.

The chain recombines TRBV7-2 with TRBJ1-2, with D tentatively TRBD1 (5 bases). The CDR3 has 14 amino acids. Trimming took off 5 bases at V and 11 bases at J, with 21 bases between the two ends. CDR1 and CDR2 from the germline V gene are SGHTA and FQGNSA. CDR3 residues: CASSLGTELLGYTF. As DNA, the CDR3 is TGTGCCAGCAGCCTAGGGACGGAGCTTCTTGGGTACACCTTC.

There are a few counts of this clonotype. The rearrangement uses TRBV27 and TRBJ2-6, with D possibly TRBD1 on 5 matching bases. Trimming shortened V by 7 bases and J by 0 bases, and 16 bases separated the two germline ends. Germline-derived CDR1 and CDR2 are MNHEY and SMNVEV (reference sequence). The CDR3 is 17 amino acids. CDR3 sequence (DNA): TGTGCCAGCACCAGGACAAAACAGCCCTCTGGGGCCAACGTCCTGACTTTC. This translates into CASTRTKQPSGANVLTF.

A few counts support this clonotype. The chain carries TRBV10-2 and TRBJ2-5, with TRBD2 identical over 8 bases. Germline V gene lookup returns CDR1 WSHSY and CDR2 SAAADI. The CDR3 contains 15 residues. V lost 2 bases and J lost 5; bases outside the gene matches: 7. The CDR3 is CASSEAGRVEETQYF. CDR3 in DNA: TGCGCCAGCAGTGAGGCCGGGAGGGTCGAGGAGACCCAGTACTTC.

The chain couples TRBV2 to TRBJ1-6; 8 bases map to TRBD1. The CDR3 has 14 amino acids. Looked up from germline, CDR1 is SNHLY and CDR2 is FYNNEI. Losses at the gene ends were 6 bases for V and 7 bases for J; bases not matched to a gene: 5. CDR3 sequence (DNA): TGTGCCAGCAGGGGACAGGTCGGGAATTCACCCCTCCACTTT. Its translation: CASRGQVGNSPLHF.

The V gene is TRBV6-2 or TRBV6-3, the J gene TRBJ1-5; D uncertain. This CDR3 has 15 residues. Germline V gives CDR1 MNHEY, CDR2 SVGEGT. Trimming removed 6 bases at V and 5 bases at J, with 17 bases between. The DNA of the CDR3 is TGTGCCAGCAGCAGCGACGGGAGAGGTGATCAGCCCCAGCATTTT. Encoded protein: CASSSDGRGDQPQHF.

The gene calls are TRBV20-1 and TRBJ2-1, with 8 positions matching TRBD2. With V trimmed by 5 bases and J by 9 bases, 6 bases remained unmatched. This CDR3 has 12 amino acids. The V gene's germline CDR1 is DFQATT and CDR2 SNEGSKA (reference sequence). CDR3 amino acids: CSAPWTSPEQFF. Here the CDR3 DNA reads TGCAGTGCTCCCTGGACTAGCCCTGAGCAGTTCTTC.

The V and J genes are TRBV6-5 and TRBJ1-2; D remains ambiguous. The CDR3 covers 14 residues. V was cut by 6 bases and J by 4 bases, with 15 bases left in between. Germline CDR1 and CDR2: MNHEY and SVGAGI. In nucleotides, the CDR3 is TGTGCCAGCAGAATTAGCCAGGATCGCTATGGCTACACCTTC. Encoded protein: CASRISQDRYGYTF.

This chain links TRBV28 with TRBJ2-2, with 8 nucleotides matching TRBD2. The CDR3 consists of 14 residues. The germline V gene has CDR1 MDHEN and CDR2 SYDVKM. Losses at the gene ends were 10 bases for V and 8 bases for J; bases not matched to a gene: 12. The CDR3 is CAISAGALSGELFF. CDR3 nucleotides: TGTGCCATCTCAGCGGGAGCACTTTCTGGGGAGCTGTTTTTT.

J is TRBJ2-3 and V is TRBV7-2; 9 positions agree with TRBD2. Germline-derived CDR1 and CDR2 are SGHTA and FQGNSA. This CDR3 comprises 17 residues. V gave up 2 bases and J gave up 4 bases; unmatched junction bases: 10. CDR3 nucleotides: TGTGCCAGCAGCTTAAATTTGGGTAGCGGGAGTCCAGATACGCAGTATTTT. It is translated as CASSLNLGSGSPDTQYF.

This clonotype was recorded at least ten times. The chain uses TRBV15 and TRBJ1-5; 8 nucleotides align to TRBD1. Germline lookup yields CDR1 LNHNV and CDR2 YYDKDF (reference sequence). V shed 5 bases, J shed 5 bases, and the junction held 8 bases outside the gene matches. The CDR3 is 15 residues long. The CDR3 DNA reads as TGTGCCACCAGCCCGGACACGACAGGGGATCAGCCCCAGCATTTT. Protein: CATSPDTTGDQPQHF.

This clonotype was counted between two and nine times. The V call is TRBV28, the J call TRBJ2-1, with 7 bases that match TRBD2. The CDR3 runs 15 residues. The junction had 9 bases not matched to a gene; V was cut back by 10 bases and J by 0 bases. The germline gives CDR1 MDHEN, CDR2 SYDVKM. The CDR3 region is CATSTSLNSYNEQFF. DNA for the CDR3: TGTGCCACGTCGACTAGCCTTAACTCCTACAATGAGCAGTTCTTC.

The chain employs TRBV2 and TRBJ2-7, with 9 positions matching TRBD1. The CDR3 is 15 amino acids. CDR1 and CDR2 from the germline V gene are SNHLY and FYNNEI. With V trimmed by 6 bases and J by 1 base, 7 bases remained unmatched. CDR3 in DNA: TGTGCCAGCAGCGGGGGACAGGGAGGATCCTACGAGCAGTACTTC. This sequence encodes CASSGGQGGSYEQYF.

The rearrangement links TRBV14 to TRBJ2-7, with D uncertain. Germline V gene data show CDR1 as SGHDN and CDR2 as FVKESK. Trimming pared 0 bases from V and 10 bases from J, leaving 7 bases between. The CDR3 covers 11 residues. DNA of the CDR3: TGTGCCAGCAGCCAAGAAGTTCCTCAGTACTTC. It yields the protein CASSQEVPQYF.

This chain uses TRBV12-3 or TRBV12-4 with TRBJ1-1; D gene uncertain. The CDR3 loop spans 12 amino acids. Trimming took 5 bases from V and 5 from J, leaving 9 bases between them. The CDR3 sequence: CASSTTRTEAFF. Here the CDR3 DNA reads TGTGCCAGCAGTACTACGAGAACTGAAGCTTTCTTT.

This clonotype was counted between two and nine times. V is TRBV27 and J is TRBJ1-6, with 9 bases matching TRBD1. The CDR3 covers 18 residues. Germline CDR1 is MNHEY and CDR2 is SMNVEV (reference sequence). With 5 bases clipped from V and 0 bases from J, the junction kept 8 bases outside the gene matches. Written as DNA, the CDR3 is TGTGCCAGCAGTACCCGACAGGGGGGTAGCTCCTATAATTCACCCCTCCACTTT. Translating it yields CASSTRQGGSSYNSPLHF.

V gene TRBV5-1 combines with J gene TRBJ2-7, with 11 bases identical to TRBD1. The V and J ends lost 7 bases and 1 base, in that order; junction bases with no gene match: 1. CDR3 size: 13 residues. CDR1 is SGHRS and CDR2 is YFSETQ in the germline V gene. The DNA of the CDR3 is TGCGCCAGCGGGACAGGGGGTTCCTACGAGCAGTACTTC. This translates into CASGTGGSYEQYF.